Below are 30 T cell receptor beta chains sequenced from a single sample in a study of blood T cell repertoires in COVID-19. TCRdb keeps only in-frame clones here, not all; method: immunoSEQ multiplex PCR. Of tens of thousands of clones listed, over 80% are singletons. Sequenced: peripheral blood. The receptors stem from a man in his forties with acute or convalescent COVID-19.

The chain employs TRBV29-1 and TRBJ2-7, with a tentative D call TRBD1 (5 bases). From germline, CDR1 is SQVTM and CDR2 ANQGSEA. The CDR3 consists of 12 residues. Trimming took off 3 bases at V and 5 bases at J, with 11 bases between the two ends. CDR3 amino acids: CSVDAGIHEQYF. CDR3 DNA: TGCAGCGTTGACGCAGGGATCCACGAGCAGTACTTC.

The DNA of the CDR3 is TGTGCCACCAGCATAAGACAGGGGGCCGGTGAAAAACTGTTTTTT. Its translation is CATSIRQGAGEKLFF. V and J are TRBV15 and TRBJ1-4, with TRBD1 matching 10 bases. Germline values: CDR1 LNHNV, CDR2 YYDKDF (reference sequence). With 4 bases clipped from V and 7 bases from J, the junction kept 6 bases outside the gene matches. The CDR3 covers 15 residues. The variable domain in full, completed from reference TRBV15 and TRBJ1-4, reads DAMVIQNPRYQVTQFGKPVTLSCSQTLNHNVMYWYQQKSSQAPKLLFHYYDKDFNNEADTPDNFQSRRPNTSFCFLDIRSPGLGDTAMYLCATSIRQGAGEKLFFGSGTQLSVL.

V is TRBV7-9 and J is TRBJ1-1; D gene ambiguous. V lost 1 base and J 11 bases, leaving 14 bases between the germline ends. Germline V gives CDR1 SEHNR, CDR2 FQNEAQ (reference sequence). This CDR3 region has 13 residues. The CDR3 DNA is TGTGCCAGCAGCTTAGTCGACGCGGCGCCGGCTTTCTTT. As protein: CASSLVDAAPAFF.

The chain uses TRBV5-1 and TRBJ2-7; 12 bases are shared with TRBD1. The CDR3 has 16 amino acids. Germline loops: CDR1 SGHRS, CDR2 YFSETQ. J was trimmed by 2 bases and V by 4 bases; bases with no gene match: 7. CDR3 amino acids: CASSGLRDRGPYEQYF. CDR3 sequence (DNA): TGCGCCAGCAGCGGACTCCGGGACAGGGGGCCCTACGAGCAGTACTTC.

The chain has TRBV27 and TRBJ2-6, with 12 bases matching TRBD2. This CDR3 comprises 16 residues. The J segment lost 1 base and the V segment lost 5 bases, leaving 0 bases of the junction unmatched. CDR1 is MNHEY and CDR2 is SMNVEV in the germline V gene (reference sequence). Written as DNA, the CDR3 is TGTGCCAGCAGTGGACTAGCGGGATCTGGGGCCAACGTCCTGACTTTC. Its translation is CASSGLAGSGANVLTF.

The CDR3 region has the DNA TGCGCCAGCAGCTCACAGGGGACAGATACGCAGTATTTT. Translation: CASSSQGTDTQYF. The gene calls are TRBV5-1 and TRBJ2-3; 7 nucleotides align to TRBD1. The CDR3 is made up of 13 amino acids. V lost 3 bases, J lost 3 bases, and 1 base stayed unmatched. Germline loops: CDR1 SGHRS, CDR2 YFSETQ.

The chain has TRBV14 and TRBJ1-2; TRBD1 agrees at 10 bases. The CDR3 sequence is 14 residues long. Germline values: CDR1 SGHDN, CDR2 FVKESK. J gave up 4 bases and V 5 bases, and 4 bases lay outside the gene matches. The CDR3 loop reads CASSNRTGGYGYTF. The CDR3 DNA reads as TGTGCCAGCAGCAATCGGACAGGGGGCTATGGCTACACCTTC.

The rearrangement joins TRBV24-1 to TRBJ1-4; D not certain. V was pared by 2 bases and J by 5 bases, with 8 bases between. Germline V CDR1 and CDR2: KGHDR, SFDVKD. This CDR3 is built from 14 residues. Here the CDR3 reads CATSDSARNEKLFF. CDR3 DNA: TGTGCCACCAGTGATTCGGCTAGGAATGAAAAACTGTTTTTT.

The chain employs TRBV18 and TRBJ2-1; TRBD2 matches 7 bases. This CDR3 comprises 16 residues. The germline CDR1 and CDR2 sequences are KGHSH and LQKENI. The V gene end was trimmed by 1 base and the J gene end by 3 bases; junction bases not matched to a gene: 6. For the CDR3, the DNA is TGTGCCAGCTCACCACAATGGGGGGGACTCTACAATGAGCAGTTCTTC. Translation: CASSPQWGGLYNEQFF.

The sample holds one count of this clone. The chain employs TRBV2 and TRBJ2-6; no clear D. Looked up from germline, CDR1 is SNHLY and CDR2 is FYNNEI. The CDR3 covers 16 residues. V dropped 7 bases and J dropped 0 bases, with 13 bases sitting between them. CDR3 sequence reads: CASTSGISSGANVLTF. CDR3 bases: TGTGCCAGCACGTCAGGAATAAGCTCTGGGGCCAACGTCCTGACTTTC. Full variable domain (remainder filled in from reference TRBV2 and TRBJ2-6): EPEVTQTPSHQVTQMGQEVILRCVPISNHLYFYWYRQILGQKVEFLVSFYNNEISEKSEIFDDQFSVERPDGSNFTLKIRSTKLEDSAMYFCASTSGISSGANVLTFGAGSRLTVL.

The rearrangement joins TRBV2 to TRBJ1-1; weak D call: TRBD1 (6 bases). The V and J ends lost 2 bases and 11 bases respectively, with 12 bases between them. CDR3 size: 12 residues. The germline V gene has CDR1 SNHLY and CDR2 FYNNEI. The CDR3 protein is CASSETGFRAFF. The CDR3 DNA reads TGTGCCAGCAGTGAAACAGGGTTTAGGGCTTTCTTT.

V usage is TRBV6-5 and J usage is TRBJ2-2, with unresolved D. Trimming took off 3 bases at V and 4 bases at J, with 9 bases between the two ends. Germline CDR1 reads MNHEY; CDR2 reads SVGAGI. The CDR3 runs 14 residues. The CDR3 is CASSYKASTGELFF. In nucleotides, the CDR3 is TGTGCCAGCAGTTATAAAGCTTCCACCGGGGAGCTGTTTTTT.

The CDR3 here is CASGTGAYTF. DNA for the CDR3: TGCGCCAGCGGGACAGGGGCCTACACCTTC. The chain links TRBV10-2 to TRBJ1-2, with 10 nucleotides matching TRBD1. Germline V CDR1 and CDR2: WSHSY, SAAADI. With V trimmed by 8 bases and J by 10 bases, 1 base remained unmatched. CDR3 length: 10 residues.

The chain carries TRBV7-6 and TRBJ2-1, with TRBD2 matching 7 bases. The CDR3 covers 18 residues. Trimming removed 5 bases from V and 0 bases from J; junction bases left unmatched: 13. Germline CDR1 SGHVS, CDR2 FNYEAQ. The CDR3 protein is CASSPSALAKSSYNEQFF. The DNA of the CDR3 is TGTGCCAGCAGCCCATCAGCACTAGCGAAGAGCTCCTACAATGAGCAGTTCTTC.

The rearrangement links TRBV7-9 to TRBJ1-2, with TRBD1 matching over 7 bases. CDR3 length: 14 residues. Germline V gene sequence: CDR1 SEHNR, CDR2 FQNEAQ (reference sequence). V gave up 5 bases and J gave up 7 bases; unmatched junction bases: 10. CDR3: CASSPTAQGLGYTF. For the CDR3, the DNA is TGTGCCAGCAGCCCCACCGCACAGGGGCTTGGCTACACCTTC.

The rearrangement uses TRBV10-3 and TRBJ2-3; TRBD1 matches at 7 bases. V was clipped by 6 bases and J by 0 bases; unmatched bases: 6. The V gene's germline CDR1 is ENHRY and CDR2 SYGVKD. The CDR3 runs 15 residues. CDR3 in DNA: TGTGCCATCAGCGAGGGACAGCTCAGCACAGATACGCAGTATTTT. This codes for CAISEGQLSTDTQYF.

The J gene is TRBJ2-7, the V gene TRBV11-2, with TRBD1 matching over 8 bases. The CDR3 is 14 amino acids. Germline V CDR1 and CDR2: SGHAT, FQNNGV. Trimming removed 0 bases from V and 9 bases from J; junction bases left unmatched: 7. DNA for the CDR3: TGTGCCAGCAGCTTAGAGGGACAGGCGCTACTGCAGTACGTC. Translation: CASSLEGQALLQYV.

CDR3 sequence reads: CASRRKQGDNQPQHF. The CDR3 DNA sequence: TGTGCCAGCAGGCGAAAACAGGGGGACAATCAGCCCCAGCATTTT. This chain connects TRBV6-6 to TRBJ1-5; 8 bases align to TRBD1. This CDR3 is 15 amino acids long. CDR1 and CDR2 from the germline V gene are MNHNY and SVGAGI (reference sequence). After removal of 6 bases from V and 3 bases from J, the junction contained 7 bases not matched to a gene.

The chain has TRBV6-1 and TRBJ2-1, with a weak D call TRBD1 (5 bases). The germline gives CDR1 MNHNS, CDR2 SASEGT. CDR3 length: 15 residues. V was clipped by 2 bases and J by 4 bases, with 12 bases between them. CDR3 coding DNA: TGTGCCAGCAGTGAACCCGGCAGGGTTTACAATGAGCAGTTCTTC. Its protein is CASSEPGRVYNEQFF.

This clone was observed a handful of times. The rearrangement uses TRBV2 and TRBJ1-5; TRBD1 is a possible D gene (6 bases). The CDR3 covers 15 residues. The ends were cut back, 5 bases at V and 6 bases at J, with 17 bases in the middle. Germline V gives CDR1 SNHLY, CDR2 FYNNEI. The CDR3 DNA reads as TGTGCCAGCAGTTTAACCGGGACAACAGCTCAGCCCCAGCATTTT. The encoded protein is CASSLTGTTAQPQHF.

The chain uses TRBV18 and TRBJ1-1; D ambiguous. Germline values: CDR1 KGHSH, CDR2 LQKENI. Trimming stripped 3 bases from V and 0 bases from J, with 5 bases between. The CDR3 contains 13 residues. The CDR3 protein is CASSPSVNTEAFF. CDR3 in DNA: TGTGCCAGCTCACCGTCCGTGAACACTGAAGCTTTCTTT.

CDR3 nucleotides: TGTGCCAGCAGTCGCACAAACGGACAGGGTAATGAAAAACTGTTTTTT. Translation: CASSRTNGQGNEKLFF. This chain joins TRBV3-1 (or the pseudogene TRBV3-2) and TRBJ1-4, with 8 bases fitting TRBD1. The CDR3 sequence is 16 residues long. V lost 6 bases and J lost 4; bases outside the gene matches: 10. Germline assignment: CDR1 LGHDT and CDR2 YNNKEL (reference sequence).

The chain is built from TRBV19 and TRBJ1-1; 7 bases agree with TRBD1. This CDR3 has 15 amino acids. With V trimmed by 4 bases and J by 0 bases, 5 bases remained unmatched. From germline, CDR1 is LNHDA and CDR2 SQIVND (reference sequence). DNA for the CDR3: TGTGCCAGTAGTACGGGACAGCCCATGAACACTGAAGCTTTCTTT. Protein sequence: CASSTGQPMNTEAFF.

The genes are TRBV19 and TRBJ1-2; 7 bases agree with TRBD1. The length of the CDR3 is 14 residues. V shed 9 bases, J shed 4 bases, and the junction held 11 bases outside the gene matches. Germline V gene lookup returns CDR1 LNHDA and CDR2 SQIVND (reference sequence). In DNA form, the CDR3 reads TGTGCCAGCCGTCTAGGGACAGCGTTCTATGGCTACACCTTC. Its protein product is CASRLGTAFYGYTF.

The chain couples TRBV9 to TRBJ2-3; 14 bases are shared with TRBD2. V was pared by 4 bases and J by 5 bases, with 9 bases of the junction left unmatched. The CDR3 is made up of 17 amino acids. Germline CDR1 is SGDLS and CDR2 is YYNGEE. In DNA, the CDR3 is TGTGCCAGCAGCCCCGACCCGGGACTAGCGGGAGTAGATACGCAGTATTTT. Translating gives CASSPDPGLAGVDTQYF.

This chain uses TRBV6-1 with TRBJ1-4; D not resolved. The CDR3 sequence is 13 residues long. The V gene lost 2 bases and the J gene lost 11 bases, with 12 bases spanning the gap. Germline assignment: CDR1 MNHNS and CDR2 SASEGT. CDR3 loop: CASSEQTSLKLFF. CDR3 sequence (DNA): TGTGCCAGCAGTGAACAGACTTCCCTTAAACTGTTTTTT.

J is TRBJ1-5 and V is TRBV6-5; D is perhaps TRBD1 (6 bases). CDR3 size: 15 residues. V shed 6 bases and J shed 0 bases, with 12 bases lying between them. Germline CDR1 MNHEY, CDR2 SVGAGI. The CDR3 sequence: CASRPTGYSNQPQHF. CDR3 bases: TGTGCCAGCAGACCGACAGGTTATAGCAATCAGCCCCAGCATTTT.

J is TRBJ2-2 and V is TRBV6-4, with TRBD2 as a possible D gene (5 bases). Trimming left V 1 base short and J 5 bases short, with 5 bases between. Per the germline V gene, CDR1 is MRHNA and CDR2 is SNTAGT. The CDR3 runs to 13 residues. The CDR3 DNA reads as TGTGCCAGCAGTGACTGGAGGACCGGGGAGCTGTTTTTT. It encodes CASSDWRTGELFF.

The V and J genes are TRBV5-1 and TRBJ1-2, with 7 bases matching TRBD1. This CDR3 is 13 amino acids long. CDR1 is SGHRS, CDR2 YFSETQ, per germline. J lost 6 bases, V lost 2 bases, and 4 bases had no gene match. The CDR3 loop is CASSFLGTDGYTF. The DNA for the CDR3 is TGCGCCAGCAGCTTTCTTGGGACAGATGGCTACACCTTC. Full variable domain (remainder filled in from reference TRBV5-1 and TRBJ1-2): KAGVTQTPRYLIKTRGQQVTLSCSPISGHRSVSWYQQTPGQGLQFLFEYFSETQRNKGNFPGRFSGRQFSNSRSEMNVSTLELGDSALYLCASSFLGTDGYTFGSGTRLTVV.

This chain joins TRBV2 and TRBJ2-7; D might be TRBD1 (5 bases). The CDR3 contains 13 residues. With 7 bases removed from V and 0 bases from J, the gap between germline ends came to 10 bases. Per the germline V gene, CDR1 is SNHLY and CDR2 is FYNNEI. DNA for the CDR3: TGTGCCAGCAAGGGGCCGAGCTCCTACGAGCAGTACGTC. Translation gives CASKGPSSYEQYV.